The subject of this entry is one T cell receptor beta chain. The antigen is undetermined. The entry originates in a study of OX40 agonist ivuxolimab in advanced cancers. Study overall: It was ivuxolimab, an agonistic anti-OX40 (CD134) antibody, that patients were treated with. Every 2 weeks, ivuxolimab was infused into the patients intravenously at between 0.01 and 10 mg/kg.

The table came from immunoSEQ multiplex PCR; TCRdb's copy has only in-frame clones and leaves some out. The sample has about 71,000 clones; around 87% are singletons. The CDR3 is 16 amino acids. The germline V gene encodes CDR1 SEHNR and CDR2 FQNEAQ (reference sequence). Unmatched junction bases numbered 5, after V lost 5 bases and J lost 2 bases. Overall study results and limits: Partial responders dosed at 0.1-3.0 mg/kg displayed clonal expansion ranking among the lowest. CD8+ T cells averaged more expanded clones than CD4+.

V gene TRBV7-9 combines with J gene TRBJ2-3; 12 bases fit TRBD2. The TCR originated in an adult with an advanced solid tumor such as melanoma, head and neck, liver or kidney cancer. This sample comprised CD4+ or CD8+ T cells sorted from blood, obtained in a trial of the OX40 agonist ivuxolimab. CDR3 in amino acids: CASSPGTSGPTDTQYF. CDR3 sequence (DNA): TGTGCCAGCAGCCCCGGGACTAGCGGGCCCACAGATACGCAGTATTTT.